This is a list of T cell receptor beta chains from one sample in a study of blood T cell repertoires in COVID-19. The data were produced by immunoSEQ multiplex PCR, yet TCRdb's version contains in-frame clones alone and is incomplete. Of about 480,000 clones listed, roughly 91% were seen once; the top ten hold roughly 7.4%. The specimen was peripheral blood. The receptor set was obtained from a woman aged 45 to 65 with COVID-19, enrolled during active disease. The CDR3 runs from the conserved cysteine through the conserved F or W. Fields, in order: CDR3 protein, V gene, J gene.

CDR3: CASSLQGIGNQPQHF
V: TRBV27
J: TRBJ1-5

CDR3: CASSLVGGNTEAFF
V: TRBV27
J: TRBJ1-1

CDR3: CASSSREARAFF
V: TRBV5-4
J: TRBJ1-1

CDR3: CASSDRGRFRNQPQHF
V: TRBV2
J: TRBJ1-5

CDR3: CASKPLAAGELFF
V: TRBV14
J: TRBJ2-2

CDR3: CAWRPRDRVNEKLFF
V: TRBV30
J: TRBJ1-4

CDR3: CASSRRDRGGTEAFF
V: TRBV5-4
J: TRBJ1-1

CDR3: CASSAQGLAAFEQYF
V: TRBV19
J: TRBJ2-7

CDR3: CASRFQGDNEQFF
V: TRBV12-3/TRBV12-4
J: TRBJ2-1

CDR3: CATVGTGASYEQYF
V: TRBV10-2
J: TRBJ2-7

CDR3: CASSAGLAGGPQFF
V: TRBV5-1
J: TRBJ2-1

CDR3: CSVVEENTGELFF
V: TRBV29-1
J: TRBJ2-2

CDR3: CASSSPTDTQYF
V: TRBV9
J: TRBJ2-3

CDR3: CASSFSNEQFF
V: TRBV12-3/TRBV12-4
J: TRBJ2-1

CDR3: CASSLARSSSGYF
V: TRBV7-2
J: TRBJ2-3

CDR3: CASRAGTGYRTGELFF
V: TRBV2
J: TRBJ2-2

CDR3: CSASRAGGSNEQYF
V: TRBV20-1
J: TRBJ2-7

CDR3: CASSVQGAGRNYGYTF
V: TRBV9
J: TRBJ1-2

CDR3: CAIRETERQPQHF
V: TRBV10-3
J: TRBJ1-5

CDR3: CASSQGGSNSPLHF
V: TRBV2
J: TRBJ1-6

CDR3: CASSIDGSPLGNTEAFF
V: TRBV19
J: TRBJ1-1

CDR3: CASSEVRQNGYTF
V: TRBV2
J: TRBJ1-2

CDR3: CASRKSRTGYGYTF
V: TRBV28
J: TRBJ1-2

CDR3: CASSFGENNEQFF
V: TRBV7-9
J: TRBJ2-1

CDR3: CSVAGGSSYNEQFF
V: TRBV29-1
J: TRBJ2-1

CDR3: CASSPDGTGGNGYTF
V: TRBV18
J: TRBJ1-2

CDR3: CASSHWTSGETGQYF
V: TRBV3-1/TRBV3-2
J: TRBJ2-7

CDR3: CASSSTGGFGNTIYF
V: TRBV5-4
J: TRBJ1-3

CDR3: CASIYRSGALSNSPLHF
V: TRBV28
J: TRBJ1-6

CDR3: CASSPPVSYGYTF
V: TRBV18
J: TRBJ1-2

CDR3: CASNPTENQPQHF
V: TRBV2
J: TRBJ1-5

CDR3: CASSLGGGGSGNTIYF
V: TRBV27
J: TRBJ1-3

CDR3: CASMIGTGHLWRYGYTF
V: TRBV5-6
J: TRBJ1-2

CDR3: CASSYSITRPSDYEQYF
V: TRBV6-2/TRBV6-3
J: TRBJ2-7

CDR3: CASSQQAVPTDTQYF
V: TRBV3-1/TRBV3-2
J: TRBJ2-3

CDR3: CASSERRGDYNEQFF
V: TRBV2
J: TRBJ2-1

CDR3: CASSPGSALQETQYF
V: TRBV7-2
J: TRBJ2-5

CDR3: CASSPGQFTGTISGNTIYF
V: TRBV18
J: TRBJ1-3

CDR3: CASSGLPRGRSGANVLTF
V: TRBV4-1
J: TRBJ2-6

CDR3: CASSLKRQGLDSPLHF
V: TRBV5-1
J: TRBJ1-6

CDR3: CASSVRDDYGYTF
V: TRBV9
J: TRBJ1-2

CDR3: CAWATDRRDTQYF
V: TRBV30
J: TRBJ2-3

CDR3: CASSPSEWEDQETQYF
V: TRBV6-6
J: TRBJ2-5

CDR3: CASSLQGNEQYF
V: TRBV12-3/TRBV12-4
J: TRBJ2-7

CDR3: CASSLDGGYTEAFF
V: TRBV7-8
J: TRBJ1-1

CDR3: CAWSVSFVRGNGYTF
V: TRBV30
J: TRBJ1-2

CDR3: CASSLRGTSPKNTQYF
V: TRBV7-6
J: TRBJ2-3

CDR3: CAWSVWQGARTGELFF
V: TRBV30
J: TRBJ2-2

CDR3: CSSTHSGGKEAFF
V: TRBV29-1
J: TRBJ1-1

CDR3: CASSLQGRAGANVLTF
V: TRBV19
J: TRBJ2-6

CDR3: CSVEDLRGTEAFF
V: TRBV29-1
J: TRBJ1-1

CDR3: CASNGQGQPQHF
V: TRBV2
J: TRBJ1-5

CDR3: CSASWTAEAFF
V: TRBV20-1
J: TRBJ1-1

CDR3: CASSQPPRGSYEQYF
V: TRBV23-1
J: TRBJ2-7